This T cell receptor (beta chain) appears in the sequencing data of a study of blood T cell repertoires in COVID-19. Study-wide context: Collection of acute and convalescent COVID-19 samples took place in the United States, Italy and Spain. Nucleic acid was either cDNA or gDNA, and it came from T cells, B-cell-depleted T cells, or PBMCs.

This clone has just a few counts. CDR3 length: 14 amino acids. Germline V gene lookup returns CDR1 SGHAT and CDR2 FQNNGV. Trimming removed 5 bases from V and 3 bases from J; junction bases left unmatched: 6. As handled by the study authors: Estimates of nucleated cell counts were drawn from the amplification of reference gene primers. Profiling relied on immunoSEQ multiplex PCR, and the TCRdb table lists in-frame clones only, not all of them. V and J calls and clone size are copied from that table; D and trimming were computed from the DNA. The table has approximately 97,000 clones, approximately 90% seen once.

This TCR was recovered from a man between 60 and 75 years old with acute or convalescent COVID-19. V and J are TRBV11-2 and TRBJ1-2; 7 bases agree with TRBD1. What was sequenced was peripheral blood. CDR3 region: CASSPRQGYYGYTF. CDR3 in DNA: TGTGCCAGCAGCCCTAGACAGGGCTACTATGGCTACACCTTC. Together with reference TRBV11-2 and TRBJ1-2, the CDR3 gives the full variable domain: EAGVAQSPRYKIIEKRQSVAFWCNPISGHATLYWYQQILGQGPKLLIQFQNNGVVDDSQLPKDRFSAERLKGVDSTLKIQPAKLEDSAVYLCASSPRQGYYGYTFGSGTRLTVV.